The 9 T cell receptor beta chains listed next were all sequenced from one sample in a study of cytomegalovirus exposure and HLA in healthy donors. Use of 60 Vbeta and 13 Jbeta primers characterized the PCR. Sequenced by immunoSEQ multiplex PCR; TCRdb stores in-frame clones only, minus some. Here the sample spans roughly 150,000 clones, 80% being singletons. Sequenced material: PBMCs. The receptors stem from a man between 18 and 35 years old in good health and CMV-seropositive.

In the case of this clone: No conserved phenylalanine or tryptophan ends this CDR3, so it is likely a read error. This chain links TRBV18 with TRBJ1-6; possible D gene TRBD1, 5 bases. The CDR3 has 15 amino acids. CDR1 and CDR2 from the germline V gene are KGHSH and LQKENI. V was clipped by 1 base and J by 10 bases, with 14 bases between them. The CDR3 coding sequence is TGTGCCAGCTCACCACAAGGTCAGGGTGGATCACCCCTCCACCTT. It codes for CASSPQGQGGSPLHL.

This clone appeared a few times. CDR3 bases: TGTGCCAGCAGCTCCCGAGCCTACGAGCAGTACTTC. Its translation: CASSSRAYEQYF. The genes are TRBV11-1 and TRBJ2-7, with D hard to call. CDR1 and CDR2 (germline): SGHAT, FQDESV (reference sequence). The CDR3 has 12 amino acids. Trimming cost V 4 bases and J 2 bases, with 6 bases left between them. The full variable domain, rest sourced from reference TRBV11-1 and TRBJ2-7, is EAEVAQSPRYKITEKSQAVAFWCDPISGHATLYWYRQILGQGPELLVQFQDESVVDDSQLPKDRFSAERLKGVDSTLKIQPAELGDSAMYLCASSSRAYEQYFGPGTRLTVT.

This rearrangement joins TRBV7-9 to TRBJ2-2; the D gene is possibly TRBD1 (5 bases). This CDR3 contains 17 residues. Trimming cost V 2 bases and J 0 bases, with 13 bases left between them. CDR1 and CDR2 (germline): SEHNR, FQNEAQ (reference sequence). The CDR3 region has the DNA TGTGCCAGCAGCTTATTAGGCAGGGCCCCGAACACCGGGGAGCTGTTTTTT. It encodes CASSLLGRAPNTGELFF.

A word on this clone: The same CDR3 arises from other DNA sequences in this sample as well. The CDR3: CSGRIVSYNEQFF. CDR3 in DNA: TGCAGCGGGAGAATAGTATCTTACAATGAGCAGTTCTTC. This sequence joins TRBV29-1 and TRBJ2-1; D uncertain. The ends were cut back, 7 bases at V and 4 bases at J, with 14 bases in the middle. The CDR3 is 13 amino acids. Germline CDR1 and CDR2: SQVTM and ANQGSEA.

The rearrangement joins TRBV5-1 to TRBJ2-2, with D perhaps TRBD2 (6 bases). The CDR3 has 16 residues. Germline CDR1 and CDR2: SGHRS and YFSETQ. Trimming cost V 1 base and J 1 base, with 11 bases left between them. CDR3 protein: CASSLFVGGNTGELFF. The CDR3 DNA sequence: TGCGCCAGCAGCTTGTTCGTGGGAGGGAACACCGGGGAGCTGTTTTTT.

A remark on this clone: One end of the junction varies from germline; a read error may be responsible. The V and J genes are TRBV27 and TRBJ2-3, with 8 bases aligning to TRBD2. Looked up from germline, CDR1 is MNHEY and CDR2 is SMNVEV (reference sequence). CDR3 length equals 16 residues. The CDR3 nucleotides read TGTGCCAGCAGTTTAACAGTGAGGACTAGCAGAGATACGCAGTATTTT. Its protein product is CASSLTVRTSRDTQYF.

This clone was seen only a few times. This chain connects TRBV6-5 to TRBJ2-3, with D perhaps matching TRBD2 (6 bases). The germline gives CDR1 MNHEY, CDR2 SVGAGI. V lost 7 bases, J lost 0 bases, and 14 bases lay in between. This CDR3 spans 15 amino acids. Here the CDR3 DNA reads TGTGCCAGCAAAAAAGGAGGGCATAGCACAGATACGCAGTATTTT. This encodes CASKKGGHSTDTQYF.

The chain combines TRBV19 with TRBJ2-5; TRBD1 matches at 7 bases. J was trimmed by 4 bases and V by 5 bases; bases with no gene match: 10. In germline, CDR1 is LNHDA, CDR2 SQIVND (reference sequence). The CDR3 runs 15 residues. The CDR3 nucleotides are TGTGCCAGTAGTCCGGACAGGCCCGAGGGAGAGACCCAGTACTTC. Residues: CASSPDRPEGETQYF. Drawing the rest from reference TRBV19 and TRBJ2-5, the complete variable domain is DGGITQSPKYLFRKEGQNVTLSCEQNLNHDAMYWYRQDPGQGLRLIYYSQIVNDFQKGDIAEGYSVSREKKESFPLTVTSAQKNPTAFYLCASSPDRPEGETQYFGPGTRLLVL.

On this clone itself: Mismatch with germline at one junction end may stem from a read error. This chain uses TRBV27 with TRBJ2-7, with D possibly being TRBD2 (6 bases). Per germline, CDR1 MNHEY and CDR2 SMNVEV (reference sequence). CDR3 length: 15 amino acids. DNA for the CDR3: TGTGCCAGCAGGCCCTTGGCGGGATGGTTTGTGGAGCAATACTTC. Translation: CASRPLAGWFVEQYF.